Following are 25 T cell receptor beta chains from one sample sequenced in a study of identical twins. Each CDR3 protein is one row after TCRdb ran MiXCR on the 5' RACE reads. The sample yields just under 550,000 distinct CDR3 sequences, 12% to 15% seen once. These records were also assigned to another study, of yellow fever vaccine responses in identical twins.

The specimen sequenced was CD4+ T cells sorted from blood. All receptors derive from a woman between 18 and 29 years old in good health.

This clonotype appeared a few times. The chain carries TRBV3-1 and TRBJ1-2; D might be TRBD1 (6 bases). This CDR3 has 13 amino acids. Germline assignment: CDR1 LGHDT and CDR2 YNNKEL (reference sequence). V was pared by 2 bases and J by 7 bases, with 11 bases between. As DNA, the CDR3 is TGTGCCAGCAGCCAACAACAGGGTTCTGGCTACACCTTC. Its translation: CASSQQQGSGYTF.

This clonotype was seen more than once but under ten times. The rearrangement links TRBV7-9 to TRBJ1-1; D not resolved. CDR3 size: 12 residues. The V end was cut by 9 bases, the J end by 1 base, with 9 bases between. Germline V gene data show CDR1 as SEHNR and CDR2 as FQNEAQ (reference sequence). In DNA, the CDR3 is TGTGCCAGTGCGCAAGGGAACACTGAAGCTTTCTTT. It is translated as CASAQGNTEAFF.

The rearrangement joins TRBV3-1 to TRBJ1-3; 7 bases are shared with TRBD1. Germline V CDR1 and CDR2: LGHDT, YNNKEL (reference sequence). The CDR3 has 13 amino acids. Trimming at V came to 7 bases and at J to 3 bases, leaving 3 bases not matched to a gene. The CDR3 region is CASTGGYGNTIYF. In DNA, the CDR3 is TGTGCCAGCACAGGGGGTTATGGAAACACCATATATTTT.

This clonotype was seen a few times. DNA of the CDR3: TGTGCCAGCAGCCCCCGTGACGGGGGCGAATTAAGAATTTACGAGCAGTACGTC. Translation gives CASSPRDGGELRIYEQYV. This sequence joins TRBV5-6 and TRBJ2-7, with D tentatively TRBD1 or TRBD2 (6 bases each). This CDR3 region has 18 residues. V dropped 4 bases and J dropped 4 bases, with 27 bases sitting between them. Germline V gene data show CDR1 as SGHDT and CDR2 as YYEEEE.

The chain employs TRBV7-3 and TRBJ2-5, with D possibly TRBD1 on 6 matching bases. CDR1 SGHTA and CDR2 FQGTGA come from the germline V gene. The V gene lost 2 bases and the J gene lost 5 bases, with 15 bases spanning the gap. The CDR3 sequence is 15 residues long. For the CDR3, the DNA is TGTGCCAGCAGCTTAGCAGGGGTTTCGACGGAGACCCAGTACTTC. Its protein product is CASSLAGVSTETQYF.

The chain carries TRBV14 and TRBJ1-1; D unresolved. This CDR3 has 15 amino acids. Germline CDR1 SGHDN, CDR2 FVKESK. V lost 3 bases to trimming and J lost 7 bases, with 18 bases between them. CDR3 amino acids: CASSQSDILRGEAFF. CDR3 nucleotide sequence: TGTGCCAGCAGCCAGAGTGACATTCTCCGGGGTGAAGCTTTCTTT.

CDR3 in amino acids: CATRRFSNQPQHF. CDR3 sequence (DNA): TGTGCCACCCGCCGGTTTAGCAATCAGCCCCAGCATTTT. The chain combines TRBV27 with TRBJ1-5; D unclear. Germline V gene data show CDR1 as MNHEY and CDR2 as SMNVEV (reference sequence). The V and J ends lost 10 bases and 0 bases respectively, with 10 bases between them. The CDR3 totals 13 residues.

The chain uses TRBV3-1 and TRBJ2-7; TRBD2 agrees at 7 bases. The V gene end was trimmed by 2 bases and the J gene end by 6 bases; junction bases not matched to a gene: 13. The germline V gene has CDR1 LGHDT and CDR2 YNNKEL (reference sequence). CDR3 length: 16 amino acids. Here the CDR3 DNA reads TGTGCCAGCAGCCAAAAAAGTGGACTAGTTTCAGCCGAGCAGTACTTC. Protein: CASSQKSGLVSAEQYF.

The chain couples TRBV6-1 to TRBJ2-7, with 9 bases fitting TRBD2. Germline CDR1 and CDR2: MNHNS and SASEGT. J lost 0 bases, V lost 5 bases, and 5 bases had no gene match. The CDR3 consists of 15 residues. In DNA form, the CDR3 reads TGTGCCAGCAGTAAGACTAGCGGATTCTCCTACGAGCAGTACTTC. Protein product: CASSKTSGFSYEQYF.

There are a few counts of this clonotype. J is TRBJ2-7 and V is TRBV5-1, with D perhaps matching TRBD2 (6 bases). Looked up from germline, CDR1 is SGHRS and CDR2 is YFSETQ. Trimming stripped 4 bases from V and 0 bases from J, with 11 bases between. The CDR3 runs 14 residues. The CDR3 nucleotides are TGCGCCAGCAGCATCGGACTAAACTCCTACGAGCAGTACTTC. It yields the protein CASSIGLNSYEQYF.

This clonotype was picked up many times. This rearrangement joins TRBV6-1 to TRBJ1-1; 8 nucleotides agree with TRBD1. CDR3 length: 14 residues. In germline, CDR1 is MNHNS, CDR2 SASEGT. J gave up 1 base and V 4 bases, and 2 bases lay outside the gene matches. The CDR3 coding sequence is TGTGCCAGCAGTGGAGGACAGGGGAACACTGAAGCTTTCTTT. This sequence encodes CASSGGQGNTEAFF.

J is TRBJ1-1 and V is TRBV12-5; D unclear. The V gene's germline CDR1 is LGHNT and CDR2 FRNRAP. Trimming cost V 10 bases and J 0 bases, with 12 bases left between them. This CDR3 spans 13 amino acids. This CDR3 is CATTSHMNTEAFF. The CDR3 nucleotides read TGTGCTACCACTAGTCACATGAACACTGAAGCTTTCTTT.

V and J are TRBV9 and TRBJ2-3; no firm D call. CDR3 length: 12 residues. Germline-derived CDR1 and CDR2 are SGDLS and YYNGEE. V shed 9 bases and J shed 10 bases, with 18 bases lying between them. CDR3 region: CAITAPPRPQYF. The CDR3 bases are TGTGCCATCACGGCCCCCCCGCGCCCGCAGTATTTT.

This clonotype was counted between two and nine times. The chain carries TRBV20-1 and TRBJ2-5; 14 bases map to TRBD2. The V gene's germline CDR1 is DFQATT and CDR2 SNEGSKA (reference sequence). The CDR3 is 15 amino acids. CDR3 DNA sequence: TGCAGCGCGGGACTAGCGGGAGCCCTCCAAGAGACCCAGTACTTC. It yields the protein CSAGLAGALQETQYF.

The rearrangement uses TRBV5-1 and TRBJ1-1; no reliable D call. The CDR3 is 18 amino acids. The germline V gene has CDR1 SGHRS and CDR2 YFSETQ. Trimming took 3 bases from V and 0 from J, leaving 21 bases between them. CDR3 sequence: CASSSEPGFQGLNTEAFF. The CDR3 DNA is TGCGCCAGCAGCTCCGAACCCGGGTTTCAAGGTCTGAACACTGAAGCTTTCTTT.

This clonotype was observed many times. The J gene is TRBJ2-4, the V gene TRBV5-6; D is unresolved. The CDR3 runs to 14 residues. Germline assignment: CDR1 SGHDT and CDR2 YYEEEE. Trimming left V 0 bases short and J 1 base short, with 5 bases between. CDR3 DNA sequence: TGTGCCAGCAGCTTGGCCTCGGCCAAAAACATTCAGTACTTC. Its translation is CASSLASAKNIQYF.

The rearrangement uses TRBV12-3 or TRBV12-4 and TRBJ2-3, with 14 bases identical to TRBD2. The CDR3 is 16 residues long. V lost 5 bases, J lost 2 bases, and 3 bases stayed unmatched. This CDR3 is CASSQGLAGDTDTQYF. Here the CDR3 DNA reads TGTGCCAGCAGTCAGGGACTAGCGGGGGACACAGATACGCAGTATTTT.

This clonotype was observed a handful of times. The chain has TRBV12-3 or TRBV12-4 and TRBJ1-4, with D possibly TRBD1 on 5 matching bases. V was clipped by 8 bases and J by 5 bases, with 15 bases between them. CDR3 size: 14 residues. This CDR3 reads CASADTGPNEKLFF. The DNA of the CDR3 is TGTGCCAGCGCTGATACAGGTCCAAATGAAAAACTGTTTTTT.

This chain connects TRBV20-1 to TRBJ2-5; 8 nucleotides agree with TRBD2. The CDR3 is made up of 17 amino acids. J lost 2 bases, V lost 6 bases, and 17 bases had no gene match. The germline CDR1 and CDR2 sequences are DFQATT and SNEGSKA (reference sequence). The CDR3 nucleotides read TGCAGTGCCTACTCATCCTACGGGGCGGGAGGTCAAGAGACCCAGTACTTC. Encoded protein: CSAYSSYGAGGQETQYF.

V gene TRBV12-3 or TRBV12-4 combines with J gene TRBJ2-1, with a tentative D call TRBD2 (5 bases). V was clipped by 5 bases and J by 0 bases, with 14 bases between them. CDR3 length: 16 residues. CDR3 loop: CASSQVSESSYNEQFF. The CDR3 DNA reads as TGTGCCAGCAGTCAGGTTAGCGAGAGCTCCTACAATGAGCAGTTCTTC.

This clonotype was counted between two and nine times. The chain has TRBV20-1 and TRBJ2-5, with TRBD1 matching 9 bases. The CDR3 consists of 14 residues. Germline trimming cut 4 bases from V and 5 bases from J; bases unmatched to any gene: 8. Germline loops: CDR1 DFQATT, CDR2 SNEGSKA (reference sequence). The CDR3 protein is CSATGTGLSETQYF. DNA of the CDR3: TGCAGTGCTACAGGGACAGGGCTCTCGGAGACCCAGTACTTC.

This chain joins TRBV6-2 or TRBV6-3 and TRBJ2-4; perhaps TRBD1 as D (5 bases). Germline CDR1 is MNHEY and CDR2 is SVGEGT. V was cut by 6 bases and J by 0 bases, with 12 bases left in between. This CDR3 is 15 amino acids long. CDR3 DNA sequence: TGTGCCAGCAGCCCCCGACAGTTAGCCAAAAACATTCAGTACTTC. Translation: CASSPRQLAKNIQYF.

This clonotype was detected a few times. The genes are TRBV7-9 and TRBJ2-2; weak D call: TRBD1 (6 bases). CDR1 and CDR2 from the germline V gene are SEHNR and FQNEAQ (reference sequence). The CDR3 runs to 13 residues. Trimming removed 10 bases at V and 3 bases at J, with 12 bases between. CDR3 protein: CATTGQYTGELFF. DNA of the CDR3: TGTGCCACCACGGGACAATACACCGGGGAGCTGTTTTTT.

V usage is TRBV2 and J usage is TRBJ2-7; TRBD1 aligns across 9 bases. This CDR3 comprises 15 residues. The trim removed 7 bases at V and 3 bases at J, leaving 10 bases unmatched. In germline, CDR1 is SNHLY, CDR2 FYNNEI. CDR3 sequence: CASNKPRTGDYEQYV. The CDR3 nucleotides read TGTGCCAGCAACAAGCCGCGGACAGGGGACTACGAGCAGTACGTC.

This clonotype came up many times. The J gene is TRBJ1-3, the V gene TRBV3-1; TRBD1 matches 7 bases. J was trimmed by 0 bases and V by 4 bases; bases with no gene match: 3. The CDR3 contains 15 residues. CDR1 is LGHDT and CDR2 is YNNKEL in the germline V gene (reference sequence). CDR3 loop: CASSRDSFSGNTIYF. DNA of the CDR3: TGTGCCAGCAGCCGGGACAGTTTCTCTGGAAACACCATATATTTT. The whole variable domain, remainder taken from reference TRBV3-1 and TRBJ1-3, is DTAVSQTPKYLVTQMGNDKSIKCEQNLGHDTMYWYKQDSKKFLKIMFSYNNKELIINETVPNRFSPKSPDKAHLNLHINSLELGDSAVYFCASSRDSFSGNTIYFGEGSWLTVV.